These T cell receptor beta chains were read from a single sample in a study of early T cells in non-severe SARS-CoV-2 infection. TCRdb re-derived calls from the 5' RACE reads in MiXCR, one entry per CDR3 protein. Of around 31,000 distinct CDR3 sequences listed, about 9.5% were seen once; the top ten hold roughly an eighth. The sequencing input was whole blood. These receptor sequences come from an adult who was a healthcare worker with PCR-confirmed SARS-CoV-2 infection or an uninfected control (not recorded which). Each CDR3 is given without its conserved first and last residue. D genes are given only for firm matches.

v_call d_call cdr3_aa
TRBV3-1 TRBD2 ASSQAQRGGSYEQY
TRBV7-8 TRBD1 ASSPDRVQPQH
TRBV11-2 . ASSRQRAGAF
TRBV6-6 . ASSYQGSSGANVLT
TRBV5-4 TRBD1 ASSLQGGPPWGYT
TRBV3-1 . ASSPRTGGSSPLH
TRBV12-3/TRBV12-4 . ASRLHSASNTGELF
TRBV29-1 TRBD1 SVTLWTGTLEQY
TRBV3-1 . ASSQAVMGTSSYNEQF
TRBV6-5 . ASSPHRDPNTGELF
TRBV7-9 . ASGFNRGSYEQY
TRBV20-1 . SARAGVTATNEKLF
TRBV29-1 . SVEDRQEAF
TRBV7-8 . ASSLGPGGSRQETQY
TRBV28 . ASSLDSGFEAF
TRBV9 TRBD1 ASSRQGRGEAF
TRBV4-2 . ASSQATGEQY
TRBV4-3 TRBD2 ASSFTSGGGNEQF
TRBV5-1 . ASSLDGGDSYNEQF
TRBV7-2 TRBD1 ASSLAGTGGSRSTDTQY
TRBV28 . ASSSGDQPQH
TRBV7-2 TRBD2 ASSKRGADTQY
TRBV18 . ATGAVDTQY
TRBV7-9 . ASSFWTVPYEQY
TRBV4-2 . ASSQEMATETQY
TRBV18 . ASSPQTVYGYT
TRBV29-1 . SVSFGGQETQY
TRBV29-1 . SVEEGGGGTQY
TRBV29-1 TRBD1 SVLVAGGQPQH
TRBV11-2 . ASTKVRGPYNEQF
TRBV12-3/TRBV12-4 TRBD2 ASSLVAGFGYNEQF
TRBV5-1 . ASSLAGVYEQY
TRBV5-6 . ASTRPGHSGNTIY
TRBV3-1 . ASSQDVAADTQY
TRBV7-9 TRBD1 ASSLALGTGSGTQY
TRBV7-2 TRBD2 ASRLSGGSSYEQY